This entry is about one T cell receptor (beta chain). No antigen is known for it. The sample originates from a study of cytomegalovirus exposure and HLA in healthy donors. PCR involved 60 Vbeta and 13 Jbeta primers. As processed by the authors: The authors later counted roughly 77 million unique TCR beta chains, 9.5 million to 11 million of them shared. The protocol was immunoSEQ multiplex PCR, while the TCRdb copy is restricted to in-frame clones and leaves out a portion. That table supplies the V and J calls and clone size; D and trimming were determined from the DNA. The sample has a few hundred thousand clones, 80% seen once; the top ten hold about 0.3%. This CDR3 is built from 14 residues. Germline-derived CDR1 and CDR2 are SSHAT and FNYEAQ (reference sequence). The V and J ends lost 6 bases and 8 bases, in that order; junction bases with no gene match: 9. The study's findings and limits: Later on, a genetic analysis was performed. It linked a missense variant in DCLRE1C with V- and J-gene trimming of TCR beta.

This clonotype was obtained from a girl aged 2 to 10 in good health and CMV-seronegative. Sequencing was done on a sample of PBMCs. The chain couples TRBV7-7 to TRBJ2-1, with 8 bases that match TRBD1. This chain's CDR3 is CASSIGQGVDEQFF. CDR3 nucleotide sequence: TGTGCCAGCAGTATAGGACAGGGTGTGGATGAGCAGTTCTTC. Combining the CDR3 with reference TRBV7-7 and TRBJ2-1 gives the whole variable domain GAGVSQSPRYKVTKRGQDVTLRCDPISSHATLYWYQQALGQGPEFLTYFNYEAQPDKSGLPSDRFSAERPEGSISTLTIQRTEQRDSAMYRCASSIGQGVDEQFFGPGTRLTVL.